Presented here are 5 T cell receptor beta chains from one specimen sequenced in a study of OX40 agonist ivuxolimab in advanced cancers. Libraries were prepared by immunoSEQ multiplex PCR; TCRdb keeps only in-frame clonotypes and omits some of them. This sample has approximately 39,000 clones, with roughly 81% found just once. The sample in question was CD4+ or CD8+ T cells sorted from blood, obtained in a trial of the OX40 agonist ivuxolimab. These receptors were collected from an adult with an advanced solid tumor such as melanoma, head and neck, liver or kidney cancer.

J is TRBJ2-1 and V is TRBV7-9; D remains unclear. Trimming removed 2 bases at V and 9 bases at J, with 8 bases between. The germline V gene has CDR1 SEHNR and CDR2 FQNEAQ (reference sequence). The CDR3 runs 12 residues. The DNA for the CDR3 is TGTGCCAGCAGCTTAATCTCTGCTGAGCAGTTCTTC. This gives the protein CASSLISAEQFF. Full variable domain (remainder filled in from reference TRBV7-9 and TRBJ2-1): DTGVSQNPRHKITKRGQNVTFRCDPISEHNRLYWYRQTLGQGPEFLTYFQNEAQLEKSRLLSDRFSAERPKGSFSTLEIQRTEQGDSAMYLCASSLISAEQFFGPGTRLTVL.

V usage is TRBV2 and J usage is TRBJ2-7, with unresolved D. V dropped 4 bases and J dropped 4 bases, with 11 bases sitting between them. Germline CDR1 and CDR2: SNHLY and FYNNEI. The CDR3 is 13 amino acids. The DNA for the CDR3 is TGTGCCAGCAGTGTATCTCGTACGTACGAGCAGTACTTC. As protein: CASSVSRTYEQYF.

This rearrangement joins TRBV28 to TRBJ2-7, with D perhaps TRBD2 (6 bases). Germline V lookup: CDR1 MDHEN, CDR2 SYDVKM. Trimming removed 4 bases from V and 2 bases from J, with 12 bases in between. CDR3 length: 14 residues. This CDR3 is CASSSPGSPYEQYF. CDR3 nucleotide sequence: TGTGCCAGCAGTTCACCCGGGAGCCCCTACGAGCAGTACTTC. The whole variable domain, filled in from reference TRBV28 and TRBJ2-7, reads DVKVTQSSRYLVKRTGEKVFLECVQDMDHENMFWYRQDPGLGLRLIYFSYDVKMKEKGDIPEGYSVSREKKERFSLILESASTNQTSMYLCASSSPGSPYEQYFGPGTRLTVT.

V usage is TRBV23-1 and J usage is TRBJ1-4; D is undetermined. TRBV23-1 is an ORF, and what it does is uncertain. The germline V and J ends were trimmed by 4 bases and 12 bases, with 18 bases remaining between them. The CDR3 totals 14 residues. The CDR3 protein is CASSPLPSRRELFF. As DNA, the CDR3 is TGCGCCAGCAGTCCCCTCCCCTCCCGACGGGAACTGTTTTTT.

CDR3 sequence (DNA): TGTGCCAGCAGTGAAGGGACAGGGACCTACGAGCAGTACTTC. As protein: CASSEGTGTYEQYF. This chain joins TRBV2 and TRBJ2-7, with 8 bases matching TRBD1. Trimming at V came to 1 base and at J to 2 bases, leaving 1 base not matched to a gene. In germline, CDR1 is SNHLY, CDR2 FYNNEI. The CDR3 covers 14 residues.